What follows are 22 T cell receptor beta chains derived from one specimen sequenced in a study of blood T cell repertoires in COVID-19. The assay was immunoSEQ multiplex PCR, and TCRdb's table has in-frame clones only and misses some. Here the sample spans 250,000 or so clones, around 86% being singletons. The sequenced sample consisted of peripheral blood. The origin of the receptors is a woman between 40 and 50 years old who had recovered from COVID-19.

The chain couples TRBV7-9 to TRBJ1-2; perhaps TRBD1 as D (6 bases). The CDR3 runs to 15 residues. Per germline, CDR1 SEHNR and CDR2 FQNEAQ (reference sequence). V lost 5 bases and J lost 7, with 20 bases in between. The CDR3 DNA reads TGTGCCAGCAGCATAACACGGGACACCCGGAGTGGCTACACCTTC. This codes for CASSITRDTRSGYTF.

The rearrangement joins TRBV7-8 to TRBJ2-1, with 7 bases identical to TRBD2. V trimming: 7 bases; J trimming: 3 bases; junction bases outside the gene matches: 6. Germline V lookup: CDR1 SGHVS, CDR2 FQNEAQ. CDR3 length: 14 amino acids. CDR3 in DNA: TGTGCCAGCACCACGCTAGCGGACTACAATGAGCAGTTCTTC. This gives the protein CASTTLADYNEQFF.

The CDR3, as DNA: TGTGCCAGTCAACCCATACAGGGGCTCTATGGCTACACCTTC. Encoded protein: CASQPIQGLYGYTF. This chain links TRBV6-5 with TRBJ1-2; 7 bases fit TRBD1. V shed 9 bases, J shed 4 bases, and the junction held 11 bases outside the gene matches. Looked up from germline, CDR1 is MNHEY and CDR2 is SVGAGI. The CDR3 consists of 14 residues.

The chain links TRBV19 to TRBJ2-7; 12 bases are a match to TRBD1. CDR1 is LNHDA, CDR2 SQIVND, per germline (reference sequence). The CDR3 sequence is 17 residues long. The trim removed 5 bases at V and 4 bases at J, leaving 12 bases unmatched. The CDR3 reads CASSPRGQGAHNYEQYF. DNA of the CDR3: TGTGCCAGTAGTCCACGGGGACAGGGGGCACACAATTACGAGCAGTACTTC.

The chain couples TRBV28 to TRBJ2-7, with 9 bases matching TRBD1. J was trimmed by 4 bases and V by 10 bases; bases with no gene match: 14. Germline values: CDR1 MDHEN, CDR2 SYDVKM. The CDR3 contains 15 residues. Here the CDR3 reads CATRMGGTGSYEQYF. Written as DNA, the CDR3 is TGTGCCACCAGGATGGGAGGGACAGGGAGTTACGAGCAGTACTTC.

The chain uses TRBV4-1 and TRBJ1-1; D is unclear. V was shortened by 4 bases and J by 0 bases, with 12 bases between the two germline ends. Germline V gene lookup returns CDR1 MGHRA and CDR2 YSYEKL. The CDR3 is made up of 15 amino acids. The DNA for the CDR3 is TGCGCCAGCAGCCCCGGACTGTTGATGAACACTGAAGCTTTCTTT. Its protein product is CASSPGLLMNTEAFF.

This chain connects TRBV7-3 to TRBJ2-2, with 7 bases identical to TRBD2. Germline CDR1 and CDR2: SGHTA and FQGTGA. CDR3 length: 16 amino acids. The V gene end was trimmed by 1 base and the J gene end by 4 bases; junction bases not matched to a gene: 6. CDR3 amino acids: CASSLNPAGSTGELFF. The CDR3 DNA follows: TGTGCCAGCAGCTTAAATCCAGCGGGATCCACCGGGGAGCTGTTTTTT.

The chain employs TRBV30 and TRBJ1-2; D not resolved. Germline CDR1 and CDR2: GTSNPN and SVGIG (reference sequence). Trimming removed 3 bases at V and 5 bases at J, with 10 bases between. This CDR3 has 12 residues. The CDR3 DNA is TGTGCCTGGAGCGGAGGTAGTTATGGCTACACCTTC. Translating it yields CAWSGGSYGYTF.

The rearrangement uses TRBV30 and TRBJ1-2, with D possibly TRBD1 on 6 matching bases. The CDR3 spans 14 residues. The V gene lost 3 bases and the J gene lost 3 bases, with 14 bases spanning the gap. Germline V gene lookup returns CDR1 GTSNPN and CDR2 SVGIG (reference sequence). The DNA of the CDR3 is TGTGCCTGGAGAGCGGACAGTGGCCACTATGGCTACACCTTC. It yields the protein CAWRADSGHYGYTF.

J is TRBJ2-7 and V is TRBV27; 10 bases line up with TRBD2. The CDR3 has 16 amino acids. The junction had 9 bases not matched to a gene; V was cut back by 5 bases and J by 2 bases. Germline V CDR1 and CDR2: MNHEY, SMNVEV (reference sequence). This CDR3 is CASSTYTSGVPYEQYF. DNA of the CDR3: TGTGCCAGCAGTACCTACACTAGCGGGGTGCCCTACGAGCAGTACTTC.

V and J are TRBV30 and TRBJ1-3; 10 nucleotides match TRBD1. The CDR3 covers 15 residues. CDR1 and CDR2 from the germline V gene are GTSNPN and SVGIG (reference sequence). V gave up 3 bases and J gave up 4 bases; unmatched junction bases: 6. CDR3 sequence (DNA): TGTGCCTGGAGCCGGGGACAGGGGCCAGGAAACACCATATATTTT. Its protein product is CAWSRGQGPGNTIYF.

This sequence joins TRBV28 and TRBJ1-1, with D unclear. Germline-derived CDR1 and CDR2 are MDHEN and SYDVKM. This CDR3 has 13 residues. V dropped 6 bases and J dropped 4 bases, with 12 bases sitting between them. CDR3 sequence: CASSFPTVTEAFF. The CDR3 nucleotides read TGTGCCAGCAGCTTCCCAACGGTCACTGAAGCTTTCTTT.

J is TRBJ1-4 and V is TRBV6-2 or TRBV6-3; maybe TRBD1 (6 bases). Trimming took 2 bases from V and 0 from J, leaving 10 bases between them. This CDR3 contains 16 residues. Germline V gene data show CDR1 as MNHEY and CDR2 as SVGEGT. The CDR3 is CASSYLGGATNEKLFF. The CDR3 nucleotides are TGTGCCAGCAGTTACCTTGGGGGCGCAACTAATGAAAAACTGTTTTTT.

The chain couples TRBV5-1 to TRBJ2-7, with D maybe TRBD2 (5 bases). The V gene lost 4 bases and the J gene lost 0 bases, with 5 bases spanning the gap. This CDR3 region has 12 residues. Germline V CDR1 and CDR2: SGHRS, YFSETQ. The CDR3, as DNA: TGCGCCAGCAGCGGGAGCTCCTACGAGCAGTACTTC. Its translation: CASSGSSYEQYF.

V and J are TRBV6-5 and TRBJ2-6; D remains unclear. V was pared by 4 bases and J by 2 bases, with 9 bases between. Germline CDR1 reads MNHEY; CDR2 reads SVGAGI. The CDR3 loop spans 15 amino acids. The CDR3 sequence: CASSSVHTGANVLTF. The CDR3 bases are TGTGCCAGCAGTTCAGTTCATACTGGGGCCAACGTCCTGACTTTC.

The rearrangement joins TRBV6-2 or TRBV6-3 to TRBJ2-7, with D maybe TRBD1 (5 bases). From germline, CDR1 is MNHEY and CDR2 SVGEGT. The V and J ends lost 4 bases and 3 bases respectively, with 10 bases between them. This CDR3 is built from 13 residues. The CDR3 loop reads CASSSGQFYEQYF. As DNA, the CDR3 is TGTGCCAGCAGTTCAGGGCAATTCTACGAGCAGTACTTC.

The chain joins TRBV6-5 to TRBJ2-7; 7 nucleotides match TRBD1. The CDR3 loop spans 12 amino acids. The V segment lost 10 bases and the J segment 1 base; nucleotides outside the gene matches: 4. CDR1 MNHEY and CDR2 SVGAGI come from the germline V gene. CDR3: CATRQGSYEQYF. The CDR3 DNA reads as TGTGCCACCCGACAGGGATCCTACGAGCAGTACTTC.

Regarding this clone: A much larger clone lies a single base off, so this may be a read error. This chain connects TRBV7-6 to TRBJ2-5; no firm D call. This CDR3 has 13 amino acids. Germline V gene sequence: CDR1 SGHVS, CDR2 FNYEAQ. Between the trimmed V and J ends, which lost 2 bases and 0 bases, there was a span of 4 bases. The CDR3 loop reads CASSLQYQETQYF. CDR3 nucleotides: TGTGCCAGCAGCTTACAGTACCAAGAGACCCAGTACTTC.

The chain is built from TRBV7-9 and TRBJ2-1; D is possibly TRBD2 (5 bases). The CDR3 has 15 residues. With 3 bases removed from V and 0 bases from J, the gap between germline ends came to 9 bases. Germline V gives CDR1 SEHNR, CDR2 FQNEAQ (reference sequence). In DNA, the CDR3 is TGTGCCAGCAGCTTCCGGACTGACTCCTACAATGAGCAGTTCTTC. This encodes CASSFRTDSYNEQFF.

CDR3: CASSEGGRATDTQYF. The CDR3 DNA reads TGTGCCAGCAGTGAAGGCGGGAGGGCCACAGATACGCAGTATTTT. The chain uses TRBV6-4 and TRBJ2-3; 9 bases are a match to TRBD2. This CDR3 region has 15 residues. The V segment lost 3 bases and the J segment 2 bases; nucleotides outside the gene matches: 3. Germline-derived CDR1 and CDR2 are MRHNA and SNTAGT.

The chain links TRBV4-1 to TRBJ2-2; D is undetermined. Germline V CDR1 and CDR2: MGHRA, YSYEKL. V lost 0 bases to trimming and J lost 0 bases, with 11 bases between them. This CDR3 spans 17 amino acids. CDR3 sequence reads: CASSQDVAPSNTGELFF. CDR3 sequence (DNA): TGCGCCAGCAGCCAAGATGTGGCCCCATCGAACACCGGGGAGCTGTTTTTT.

The rearrangement links TRBV27 to TRBJ1-5; possibly TRBD1 for D (6 bases). CDR1 MNHEY and CDR2 SMNVEV come from the germline V gene (reference sequence). The CDR3 is 16 amino acids. V lost 5 bases and J lost 0, with 14 bases in between. CDR3 protein: CASSPQGFYSNQPQHF. The CDR3, as DNA: TGTGCCAGCAGTCCACAGGGATTCTATAGCAATCAGCCCCAGCATTTT.